This TCR beta chain is drawn from a study of blood T cell repertoires in COVID-19. Study at large: COVID-19 samples, acute and convalescent, were from the United States, Italy and Spain. PBMCs, B-cell-depleted T cells, or T cells were the source of the cDNA or gDNA that made up the material.

Per the original data handling: The authors estimated nucleated cell counts from reference gene primer amplification. Repertoires were generated with immunoSEQ multiplex PCR, while TCRdb's copy carries only in-frame clones and drops some. The D gene and trimming were derived from the DNA, and the V and J assignments and clone size from that table. The table has 70,000 to 95,000 clones, approximately 90% seen once. This clone was observed a single time. Trimming cost V 5 bases and J 6 bases; bases outside gene matches: 11. The CDR3 has 16 residues. From germline, CDR1 is MDHEN and CDR2 SYDVKM. Sequencing was performed on peripheral blood. The chain uses TRBV28 and TRBJ2-3, with 10 bases lining up with TRBD2. This sequence originates from a woman in her 50s in a cohort sampled during active COVID-19. CDR3 residues: CASSLELAGSSDTQYF. The DNA for the CDR3 is TGTGCCAGCAGTCTGGAACTAGCGGGGAGCTCTGATACGCAGTATTTT. Filled out from reference TRBV28 and TRBJ2-3, the complete variable domain reads DVKVTQSSRYLVKRTGEKVFLECVQDMDHENMFWYRQDPGLGLRLIYFSYDVKMKEKGDIPEGYSVSREKKERFSLILESASTNQTSMYLCASSLELAGSSDTQYFGPGTRLTVL.